This entry lists 30 T cell receptor beta chains sequenced from one sample in a study of blood T cell repertoires in COVID-19. Using immunoSEQ multiplex PCR, the repertoire was profiled, and TCRdb retains in-frame clones only, with some absent. In the table there are tens of thousands of clones, about nine tenths of which are singletons. The sequenced sample was peripheral blood. All receptors come from a woman aged 80 or older with active or convalescent COVID-19.

The chain links TRBV19 to TRBJ1-3; the D gene is possibly TRBD1 (5 bases). CDR1 is LNHDA and CDR2 is SQIVND in the germline V gene (reference sequence). The CDR3 totals 15 residues. Trimming left V 5 bases short and J 5 bases short, with 16 bases between. The CDR3, as DNA: TGTGCCAGTAGTGTGACCCAGGGATTGCGAAACACCATATATTTT. It translates to CASSVTQGLRNTIYF.

The chain uses TRBV5-1 and TRBJ2-3, with 8 bases aligning to TRBD2. The J segment lost 1 base and the V segment lost 5 bases, leaving 6 bases of the junction unmatched. The CDR3 consists of 15 residues. CDR1 is SGHRS and CDR2 is YFSETQ in the germline V gene. In nucleotides, the CDR3 is TGCGCCAGCAGGCCACTAGCGGTGGGCACAGATACGCAGTATTTT. Encoded protein: CASRPLAVGTDTQYF.

This clone appeared a single time. This rearrangement joins TRBV6-5 to TRBJ2-3, with 9 bases fitting TRBD1. The CDR3 runs 12 residues. Trimming cost V 8 bases and J 6 bases; bases outside gene matches: 3. In germline, CDR1 is MNHEY, CDR2 SVGAGI. The CDR3 region is CASRDRVDTQYF. Here the CDR3 DNA reads TGTGCCAGCCGGGACAGGGTGGATACGCAGTATTTT.

This rearrangement joins TRBV19 to TRBJ1-1; no reliable D call. The CDR3 covers 15 residues. The V end was cut by 1 base, the J end by 0 bases, with 9 bases between. Germline V lookup: CDR1 LNHDA, CDR2 SQIVND (reference sequence). The CDR3 reads CASSIGLQMNTEAFF. CDR3 bases: TGTGCCAGTAGTATAGGGTTACAAATGAACACTGAAGCTTTCTTT.

The chain recombines TRBV11-1 with TRBJ2-1; 11 bases are shared with TRBD2. CDR3 length equals 14 residues. The germline V gene has CDR1 SGHAT and CDR2 FQDESV (reference sequence). The ends lost 5 bases at V and 7 bases at J; junction bases unmatched: 4. The CDR3 region has the DNA TGTGCCAGCAGCCAGATAGCGGGGGGGAATGAGCAGTTCTTC. Encoded protein: CASSQIAGGNEQFF.

The chain employs TRBV28 and TRBJ1-5; D gene unclear. Germline-derived CDR1 and CDR2 are MDHEN and SYDVKM. The CDR3 sequence is 12 residues long. The germline V and J ends were trimmed by 7 bases and 6 bases, with 10 bases remaining between them. For the CDR3, the DNA is TGTGCCAGCATATCGGGTGTTCAGCCCCAGCATTTT. Its protein is CASISGVQPQHF.

CDR3 sequence (DNA): TGTGCCAGCAGCCTTAGCGGGGGCGCGAACACCGGGGAGCTGTTTTTT. This encodes CASSLSGGANTGELFF. The J gene is TRBJ2-2, the V gene TRBV3-1 (or the pseudogene TRBV3-2), with 9 bases aligning to TRBD2. Looked up from germline, CDR1 is LGHDT and CDR2 is YNNKEL (reference sequence). Trimming took 4 bases from V and 0 from J; bases not matched to a gene: 3. The CDR3 covers 16 residues.

The gene calls are TRBV7-3 and TRBJ2-7; 10 bases are shared with TRBD2. The CDR3 loop spans 17 amino acids. The junction had 14 bases not matched to a gene; V was cut back by 6 bases and J by 3 bases. Germline CDR1 SGHTA, CDR2 FQGTGA. The DNA of the CDR3 is TGTGCCAGCAGTCGGGTAGCGGGGGGCCGGTCTAGCTACGAGCAGTACTTC. Protein product: CASSRVAGGRSSYEQYF.

This clone was detected once. This chain joins TRBV5-4 and TRBJ1-4; 7 positions match TRBD1. V shed 2 bases and J 6 bases; nucleotides not matched to a gene: 1. CDR3 size: 13 residues. CDR1 is SGHNT and CDR2 is YYREEE in the germline V gene (reference sequence). The chain's CDR3 is CASSFGTDEKLFF. CDR3 DNA sequence: TGTGCCAGCAGCTTCGGGACAGATGAAAAACTGTTTTTT.

The chain combines TRBV5-1 with TRBJ1-6, with 7 positions matching TRBD1. V was pared by 4 bases and J by 6 bases, with 7 bases of the junction left unmatched. The CDR3 totals 15 residues. Germline V CDR1 and CDR2: SGHRS, YFSETQ. Here the CDR3 reads CASSLGTDPNSPLHF. Written as DNA, the CDR3 is TGCGCCAGCAGCCTAGGGACAGACCCTAATTCACCCCTCCACTTT.

This clone was observed a single time. V usage is TRBV3-1 (or the pseudogene TRBV3-2) and J usage is TRBJ2-3; a weak D match, TRBD2 (5 bases). The CDR3 consists of 12 residues. Germline assignment: CDR1 LGHDT and CDR2 YNNKEL (reference sequence). V was cut by 1 base and J by 11 bases, with 10 bases left in between. The CDR3 coding sequence is TGTGCCAGCAGCCAAGCGATGAGGGAGCAGTATTTT. Its translation is CASSQAMREQYF.

The chain links TRBV5-1 to TRBJ2-4; TRBD1 aligns across 9 bases. Germline CDR1 SGHRS, CDR2 YFSETQ. There are 15 residues in the CDR3. The V segment lost 4 bases and the J segment 3 bases; nucleotides outside the gene matches: 5. The CDR3 DNA reads TGCGCCAGCAGCCGGACAGGGGTGATCAAAAACATTCAGTACTTC. Translating it yields CASSRTGVIKNIQYF.

The chain couples TRBV24-1 to TRBJ1-2; TRBD1 agrees at 8 bases. This CDR3 spans 13 amino acids. V was pared by 9 bases and J by 8 bases, with 10 bases of the junction left unmatched. Germline CDR1 is KGHDR and CDR2 is SFDVKD. The CDR3 DNA reads as TGTGCCACCGGCGGACAGGGTTTCGGCGGCTACACCTTC. It is translated as CATGGQGFGGYTF.

The V gene is TRBV27, the J gene TRBJ1-4; TRBD1 matches 8 bases. J lost 5 bases, V lost 5 bases, and 4 bases had no gene match. CDR1 MNHEY and CDR2 SMNVEV come from the germline V gene (reference sequence). This CDR3 is built from 14 residues. The CDR3: CASSNRQGNEKLFF. CDR3 sequence (DNA): TGTGCCAGCAGTAATAGACAGGGGAATGAAAAACTGTTTTTT.

This chain connects TRBV2 to TRBJ2-3; the match to TRBD1 covers 7 bases. This CDR3 is built from 15 residues. The germline V gene has CDR1 SNHLY and CDR2 FYNNEI. J lost 4 bases, V lost 7 bases, and 11 bases had no gene match. In DNA, the CDR3 is TGTGCCAGCAATCCCGGACAGGTCTTACCAGATACGCAGTATTTT. Encoded protein: CASNPGQVLPDTQYF.

The V gene is TRBV27, the J gene TRBJ2-7; D perhaps matches TRBD1 (6 bases). The length of the CDR3 is 15 residues. The germline CDR1 and CDR2 sequences are MNHEY and SMNVEV (reference sequence). V was trimmed by 0 bases and J by 5 bases, leaving 14 bases between them. As DNA, the CDR3 is TGTGCCAGCAGTTTATCGGGGCAGGGGTCCCACGAGCAGTACTTC. Residues: CASSLSGQGSHEQYF.

The CDR3 DNA reads TGTGCCAGCAGCCCGGGACTTCAACAAACTGGGGCCAACGTCCTGACTTTC. It is translated as CASSPGLQQTGANVLTF. This chain joins TRBV5-4 and TRBJ2-6; D is perhaps TRBD2 (6 bases). V shed 4 bases and J shed 2 bases, with 16 bases lying between them. The germline V gene has CDR1 SGHNT and CDR2 YYREEE (reference sequence). The CDR3 runs 17 residues. The full variable domain, its missing parts supplied by reference TRBV5-4 and TRBJ2-6, is ETGVTQSPTHLIKTRGQQVTLRCSSQSGHNTVSWYQQALGQGPQFIFQYYREEENGRGNFPPRFSGLQFPNYSSELNVNALELDDSALYLCASSPGLQQTGANVLTFGAGSRLTVL.

This rearrangement joins TRBV5-4 to TRBJ2-5, with 7 bases identical to TRBD2. With V trimmed by 0 bases and J by 3 bases, 8 bases remained unmatched. The germline gives CDR1 SGHNT, CDR2 YYREEE (reference sequence). There are 16 residues in the CDR3. This CDR3 reads CASSLDTLAMEETQYF. The CDR3 DNA sequence: TGTGCCAGCAGCTTGGATACACTAGCGATGGAAGAGACCCAGTACTTC.

V gene TRBV27 combines with J gene TRBJ2-6; perhaps TRBD1 as D (5 bases). Germline V gene lookup returns CDR1 MNHEY and CDR2 SMNVEV (reference sequence). The CDR3 is 16 amino acids. V was trimmed by 1 base and J by 4 bases, leaving 11 bases between them. CDR3 sequence: CASSLYGALGANVLTF. The CDR3 coding sequence is TGTGCCAGCAGTTTATATGGGGCTCTGGGGGCCAACGTCCTGACTTTC.

The gene calls are TRBV10-3 and TRBJ2-7, with D maybe TRBD1 (7 bases). Germline assignment: CDR1 ENHRY and CDR2 SYGVKD. The V end lost 7 bases, the J end lost 3 bases, and 19 bases lay between the germline ends. This CDR3 is 15 amino acids long. The CDR3 DNA is TGTGCCATCACCAAATGGGGCAGGGGGGTCTACGAGCAGTACTTC. This codes for CAITKWGRGVYEQYF.

The chain recombines TRBV29-1 with TRBJ1-1, with TRBD1 as a possible D gene (6 bases). Germline assignment: CDR1 SQVTM and CDR2 ANQGSEA. The V and J ends lost 7 bases and 1 base respectively, with 16 bases between them. CDR3 length equals 14 residues. This chain's CDR3 is CSALGGPTNTEAFF. The CDR3 region has the DNA TGCAGCGCCCTCGGGGGGCCTACGAACACTGAAGCTTTCTTT.

The chain recombines TRBV11-3 with TRBJ2-7; 10 positions match TRBD1. Germline V CDR1 and CDR2: SGHNT, YENEEA. The CDR3 loop spans 15 amino acids. Germline trimming cut 5 bases from V and 5 bases from J; bases unmatched to any gene: 9. The CDR3 nucleotides read TGTGCCAGCAGCCCCTCACGACAGGGGGCCCACGAGCAGTACTTC. Amino acid sequence: CASSPSRQGAHEQYF.

V gene TRBV19 combines with J gene TRBJ1-4; D possibly corresponds to TRBD1 (6 bases). Germline V gene data show CDR1 as LNHDA and CDR2 as SQIVND (reference sequence). Trimming pared 5 bases from V and 7 bases from J, leaving 17 bases between. This CDR3 spans 15 amino acids. The CDR3 here is CASSERQVSGEKLFF. CDR3 bases: TGTGCCAGTAGTGAGAGACAGGTATCAGGTGAAAAACTGTTTTTT.

V is TRBV9 and J is TRBJ1-1, with a weak D call TRBD1 (5 bases). With 0 bases removed from V and 5 bases from J, the gap between germline ends came to 11 bases. The CDR3 has 14 residues. CDR1 is SGDLS, CDR2 YYNGEE, per germline. CDR3 bases: TGTGCCAGCAGCGTAGTAGTCCAGGGAACTGAAGCTTTCTTT. It specifies CASSVVVQGTEAFF.

This rearrangement joins TRBV19 to TRBJ1-3, with TRBD1 identical over 8 bases. CDR1 and CDR2 from the germline V gene are LNHDA and SQIVND (reference sequence). J gave up 0 bases and V 7 bases, and 5 bases lay outside the gene matches. This CDR3 region has 15 residues. CDR3 sequence: CASKTGDYSGNTIYF. Here the CDR3 DNA reads TGTGCCAGTAAGACAGGGGATTACTCTGGAAACACCATATATTTT.

For the CDR3, the DNA is TGTGCCATTGGCGGATCCTTGAACACTGAAGCTTTCTTT. This gives the protein CAIGGSLNTEAFF. V gene TRBV12-3 or TRBV12-4 combines with J gene TRBJ1-1; D call uncertain. V lost 10 bases, J lost 0 bases, and 12 bases lay in between. The CDR3 runs 13 residues.

The genes are TRBV5-6 and TRBJ2-7; 9 bases are a match to TRBD1. Germline V lookup: CDR1 SGHDT, CDR2 YYEEEE. V lost 4 bases to trimming and J lost 3 bases; unmatched junction nucleotides: 2. The CDR3 is 13 amino acids. CDR3 sequence (DNA): TGTGCCAGCAGCCGGACAGGGGTCTACGAGCAGTACTTC. Translating gives CASSRTGVYEQYF. Drawing the rest from reference TRBV5-6 and TRBJ2-7, the complete variable domain is DAGVTQSPTHLIKTRGQQVTLRCSPKSGHDTVSWYQQALGQGPQFIFQYYEEEERQRGNFPDRFSGHQFPNYSSELNVNALLLGDSALYLCASSRTGVYEQYFGPGTRLTVT.

This clone showed up just a few times. The chain combines TRBV3-1 (or the pseudogene TRBV3-2) with TRBJ2-5; 10 bases line up with TRBD2. This CDR3 is 16 amino acids long. CDR1 is LGHDT and CDR2 is YNNKEL in the germline V gene (reference sequence). V lost 3 bases, J lost 5 bases, and 9 bases stayed unmatched. The CDR3 region has the DNA TGTGCCAGCAGCCACCCTTTGGGACTAGCGAGCGAGACCCAGTACTTC. Translating gives CASSHPLGLASETQYF.

This clone came up once. The chain couples TRBV28 to TRBJ2-5; 9 positions agree with TRBD1. This CDR3 contains 14 residues. The ends lost 6 bases at V and 5 bases at J; junction bases unmatched: 7. The germline V gene has CDR1 MDHEN and CDR2 SYDVKM. For the CDR3, the DNA is TGTGCCAGCAGACGTACAGGGGGCGAGGAGACCCAGTACTTC. This gives the protein CASRRTGGEETQYF.

V usage is TRBV6-5 and J usage is TRBJ1-6, with unresolved D. CDR1 is MNHEY and CDR2 is SVGAGI in the germline V gene. Trimming shortened V by 4 bases and J by 7 bases, and 8 bases separated the two germline ends. The CDR3 is 13 residues long. The CDR3 sequence is CASSLPRNSPLHF. In nucleotides, the CDR3 is TGTGCCAGCAGTTTACCGAGAAATTCACCCCTCCACTTT.